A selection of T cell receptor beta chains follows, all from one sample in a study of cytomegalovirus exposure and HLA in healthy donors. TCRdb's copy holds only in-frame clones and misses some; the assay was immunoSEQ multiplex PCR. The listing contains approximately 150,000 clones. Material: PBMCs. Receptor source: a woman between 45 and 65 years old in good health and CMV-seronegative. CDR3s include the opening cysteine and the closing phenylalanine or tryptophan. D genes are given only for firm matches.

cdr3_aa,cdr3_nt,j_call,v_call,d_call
CASSHGQSGELFF,TGCGCCAGCAGCCACGGACAGTCCGGGGAGCTGTTTTTT,TRBJ2-2,TRBV5-1,.
CSVSRQVEGYTF,TGCAGCGTCAGCCGTCAGGTGGAAGGCTACACCTTC,TRBJ1-2,TRBV29-1,.
CAIRAGGDSEAFF,TGTGCCATTAGAGCGGGAGGCGATTCGGAAGCTTTCTTT,TRBJ1-1,TRBV11-1,.
CAWSVSGVYEQYF,TGTGCCTGGAGTGTTTCGGGAGTCTACGAGCAGTACTTC,TRBJ2-7,TRBV30,.
CASSLGGTGLSYEQYF,TGTGCCAGCAGTTTGGGGGGGACAGGTCTATCCTACGAGCAGTACTTC,TRBJ2-7,TRBV28,.
CASSGSGSISYEQYF,TGTGCCAGCAGTGGGAGCGGGAGTATCTCCTACGAGCAGTACTTC,TRBJ2-7,TRBV2,TRBD2
CASSSGLAGAGRGETQYF,TGTGCCAGCAGCTCGGGACTAGCGGGAGCGGGGAGGGGAGAGACCCAGTACTTC,TRBJ2-5,TRBV9,TRBD2
CASSSSGEQFF,TGTGCCAGCAGTTCTAGCGGGGAGCAGTTCTTC,TRBJ2-1,TRBV2,TRBD2
CASSEKPGPEQYF,TGTGCCAGCAGTGAAAAACCAGGGCCCGAGCAGTACTTC,TRBJ2-7,TRBV25-1,.
CASSLWGEGEQYF,TGTGCCAGCAGCTTATGGGGGGAGGGCGAGCAGTACTTC,TRBJ2-7,TRBV7-2,TRBD2
CASSTFGGDVDQPQHF,TGTGCCAGTAGTACCTTTGGGGGGGACGTTGATCAGCCCCAGCATTTT,TRBJ1-5,TRBV19,.
CASSSGGYSNQPQHF,TGTGCCAGCAGCTCCGGGGGGTATAGCAATCAGCCCCAGCATTTT,TRBJ1-5,TRBV7-8,.
CASRRAMVYGYTF,TGTGCCAGCAGGAGGGCCATGGTCTATGGCTACACCTTC,TRBJ1-2,TRBV28,.
CASSQGSYNEQFF,TGTGCCAGCAGCCAAGGGAGCTACAATGAGCAGTTCTTC,TRBJ2-1,TRBV4-2,.
CASQLGARDDEQFF,TGTGCCAGCCAACTGGGGGCGAGGGATGATGAGCAGTTCTTC,TRBJ2-1,TRBV18,.
CASSHPEGYEQYF,TGTGCCAGCAGCCACCCCGAGGGTTACGAGCAGTACTTC,TRBJ2-7,TRBV4-2,.
CASSIRQVNQPQHF,TGTGCCAGTAGTATACGACAGGTCAATCAGCCCCAGCATTTT,TRBJ1-5,TRBV19,.
CAISGQGAVGGYTF,TGTGCCATCAGCGGACAGGGGGCGGTAGGTGGCTACACCTTC,TRBJ1-2,TRBV10-3,TRBD1
CASSLRLAGDQFF,TGTGCCAGCAGCTTGCGACTAGCGGGGGATCAGTTCTTC,TRBJ2-1,TRBV5-4,TRBD2
CASSPPDRVPTEAFF,TGTGCCAGCAGCCCCCCTGACAGGGTCCCCACTGAAGCTTTCTTT,TRBJ1-1,TRBV28,TRBD1
CASSYLAGVEQYF,TGTGCCAGCAGCTACCTAGCGGGAGTCGAGCAGTACTTC,TRBJ2-7,TRBV7-3,TRBD2